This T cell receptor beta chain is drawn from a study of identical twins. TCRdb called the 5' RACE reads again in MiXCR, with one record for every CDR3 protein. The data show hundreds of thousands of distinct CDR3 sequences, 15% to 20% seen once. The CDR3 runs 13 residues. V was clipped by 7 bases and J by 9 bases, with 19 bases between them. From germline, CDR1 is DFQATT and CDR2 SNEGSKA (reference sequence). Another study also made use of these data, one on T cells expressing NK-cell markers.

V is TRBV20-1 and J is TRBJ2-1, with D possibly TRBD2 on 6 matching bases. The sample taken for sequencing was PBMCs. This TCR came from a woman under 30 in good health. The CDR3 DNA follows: TGCAGTGTTTCCCTAACTAGCATTGCTGAGCAGTTCTTC. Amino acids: CSVSLTSIAEQFF.